The sample holds a few counts of the clone carrying this T cell receptor beta chain. With 2 bases removed from V and 4 bases from J, the gap between germline ends came to 8 bases. CDR1 is MNHEY, CDR2 SMNVEV, per germline (reference sequence). This CDR3 spans 13 amino acids. The sample originates from a study of T-cell memory formation after mild COVID-19. One entry per CDR3 protein, called by TCRdb with MiXCR from the 5' RACE reads. Of under 300,000 distinct CDR3 sequences listed, about 15% are singletons. The V call is TRBV27, the J call TRBJ1-2; no clear D. The sequenced sample consisted of PBMCs or a T cell subset sorted from them (not recorded which). This TCR derives from a man aged 18 to 29 who had mild COVID-19 (a few samples of this study predate the infection). Cell type and time point are not known. In DNA form, the CDR3 reads TGTGCCAGCAGTTTAACCCAATCCTATGGCTACACCTTC. Amino acid sequence: CASSLTQSYGYTF.